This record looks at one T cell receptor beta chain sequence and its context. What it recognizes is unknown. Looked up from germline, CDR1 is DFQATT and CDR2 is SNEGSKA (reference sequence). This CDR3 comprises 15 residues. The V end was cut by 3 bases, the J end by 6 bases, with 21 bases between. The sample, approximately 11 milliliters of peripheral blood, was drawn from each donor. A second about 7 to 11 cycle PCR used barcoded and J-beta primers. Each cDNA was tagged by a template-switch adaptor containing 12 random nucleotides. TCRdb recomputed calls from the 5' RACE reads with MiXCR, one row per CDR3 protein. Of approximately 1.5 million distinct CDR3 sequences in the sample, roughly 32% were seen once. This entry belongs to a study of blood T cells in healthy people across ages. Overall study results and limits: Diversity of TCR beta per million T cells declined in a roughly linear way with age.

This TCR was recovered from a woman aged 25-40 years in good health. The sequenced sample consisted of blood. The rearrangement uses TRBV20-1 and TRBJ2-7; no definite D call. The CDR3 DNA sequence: TGCAGTGCTAGCGAGCGCTCCGCCTTCAGTGGCGAGCAGTACTTC. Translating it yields CSASERSAFSGEQYF.